The 18 T cell receptor beta chains below were found in one sample sequenced in a study of monozygotic twins with inflammatory bowel disease. TCRdb reanalyzed the 5' RACE reads and collapses them to one entry per CDR3 protein, without DNA. The sample table includes approximately 400,000 distinct CDR3 sequences. The sequenced material came from blood. These receptor sequences come from a human donor with ulcerative colitis or Crohn's disease, or a healthy co-twin of an affected twin (not recorded which).

This chain links TRBV14 with TRBJ2-1; TCRdb's assignment of TRBD1 cannot be checked, as there is no DNA. Germline assignment: CDR1 SGHDN and CDR2 FVKESK. The CDR3 contains 16 residues. The CDR3 loop reads CASSRPLGQGYNEQFF.

The chain has TRBV6-1 and TRBJ1-5. This CDR3 spans 16 amino acids. CDR1 and CDR2 from the germline V gene are MNHNS and SASEGT. CDR3 sequence: CASSERWQVGNQPQHF.

The chain is built from TRBV27 and TRBJ2-2. The CDR3 loop spans 14 amino acids. Germline V CDR1 and CDR2: MNHEY, SMNVEV (reference sequence). The CDR3 protein is CATKFSGNPGELFF.

The genes are TRBV11-1 and TRBJ2-1; TCRdb's D gene call, TRBD2, goes unchecked for lack of DNA. Germline CDR1 reads SGHAT; CDR2 reads FQDESV (reference sequence). The CDR3 length is 17 residues. CDR3: CASSSRTSRATYNEQFF.

The CDR3 loop reads CSARDFGRVNTGELFF. The V and J genes are TRBV20-1 and TRBJ2-2; TCRdb's D call, TRBD1, is unchecked because there is no DNA. Germline CDR1 reads DFQATT; CDR2 reads SNEGSKA (reference sequence). The CDR3 is 16 residues long.

This chain uses TRBV7-2 with TRBJ2-7; absent DNA, TCRdb's TRBD2 call cannot be checked. Germline CDR1 and CDR2: SGHTA and FQGNSA. The CDR3 contains 17 residues. CDR3 in amino acids: CASSLGGSGLAVYEQYF.

The chain recombines TRBV10-3 with TRBJ2-7. Germline values: CDR1 ENHRY, CDR2 SYGVKD. The length of the CDR3 is 16 residues. CDR3 protein: CAISEGTVGRSTEQYF.

The rearrangement links TRBV24-1 to TRBJ1-1; there is no DNA to check the TCRdb D call of TRBD1. In germline, CDR1 is KGHDR, CDR2 SFDVKD. The CDR3 is 17 residues long. The chain's CDR3 is CATLSTGNTSHGTEAFF.

The chain has TRBV3-1 and TRBJ2-5; the D call of TRBD2 rests on TCRdb alone, since no DNA is present to check it. The CDR3 totals 17 residues. In germline, CDR1 is LGHDT, CDR2 YNNKEL (reference sequence). The CDR3 here is CASSQDRWRGGTATQYF.

The chain combines TRBV5-1 with TRBJ2-2; TCRdb gives TRBD1 as the D gene, but with no DNA this cannot be confirmed. Germline V gene data show CDR1 as SGHRS and CDR2 as YFSETQ. The CDR3 totals 15 residues. CDR3 region: CASSPQGANTGELFF.

The genes are TRBV2 and TRBJ1-1; no DNA is available, so the TRBD1 call from TCRdb remains unchecked. CDR1 SNHLY and CDR2 FYNNEI come from the germline V gene. CDR3 length: 15 residues. This CDR3 reads CASRSRTQKNTEAFF.

The rearrangement uses TRBV20-1 and TRBJ2-7; TCRdb gives TRBD2 as the D gene, but with no DNA this cannot be confirmed. Germline V gives CDR1 DFQATT, CDR2 SNEGSKA (reference sequence). The CDR3 is 12 residues long. This CDR3 reads CSAREGPIEQYF.

The chain recombines TRBV12-3 or TRBV12-4 with TRBJ2-2. This CDR3 has 12 amino acids. The CDR3: CASKHDTGELFF.

V and J are TRBV7-2 and TRBJ2-5. CDR1 is SGHTA, CDR2 FQGNSA, per germline. The length of the CDR3 is 13 residues. CDR3 sequence reads: CASSLYPKEIQYF.

The chain links TRBV29-1 to TRBJ1-1; TCRdb lists TRBD1, though no DNA is available to test this call. This CDR3 is 13 amino acids long. CDR1 and CDR2 (germline): SQVTM, ANQGSEA. CDR3 loop: CSVEAQGSTEAFF.

This chain joins TRBV20-1 and TRBJ2-3; TCRdb's D call of TRBD2 is untestable without DNA. The V gene's germline CDR1 is DFQATT and CDR2 SNEGSKA (reference sequence). This CDR3 has 15 residues. CDR3 residues: CGTSGGRRATDTQYF.

The chain combines TRBV20-1 with TRBJ2-1; the D call of TRBD1 rests on TCRdb alone, since no DNA is present to check it. Germline V gene lookup returns CDR1 DFQATT and CDR2 SNEGSKA (reference sequence). The CDR3 length is 14 residues. The CDR3 loop reads CSASGQGWVDEQFF.

V gene TRBV20-1 combines with J gene TRBJ2-5. CDR3 length: 11 residues. CDR1 is DFQATT and CDR2 is SNEGSKA in the germline V gene (reference sequence). CDR3 sequence: CSARVEETQYF.